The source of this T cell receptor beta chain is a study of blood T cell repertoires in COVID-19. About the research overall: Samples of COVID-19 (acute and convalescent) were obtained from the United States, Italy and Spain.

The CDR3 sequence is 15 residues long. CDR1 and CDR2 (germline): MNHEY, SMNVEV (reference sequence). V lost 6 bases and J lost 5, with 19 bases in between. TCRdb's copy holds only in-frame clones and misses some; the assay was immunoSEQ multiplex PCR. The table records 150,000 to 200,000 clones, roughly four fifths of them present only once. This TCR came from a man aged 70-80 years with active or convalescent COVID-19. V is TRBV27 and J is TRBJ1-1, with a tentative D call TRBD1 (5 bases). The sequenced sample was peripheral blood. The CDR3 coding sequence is TGTGCCAGCAGCCCATTAGGGGCAGGGAGGACTGAAGCTTTCTTT. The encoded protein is CASSPLGAGRTEAFF.